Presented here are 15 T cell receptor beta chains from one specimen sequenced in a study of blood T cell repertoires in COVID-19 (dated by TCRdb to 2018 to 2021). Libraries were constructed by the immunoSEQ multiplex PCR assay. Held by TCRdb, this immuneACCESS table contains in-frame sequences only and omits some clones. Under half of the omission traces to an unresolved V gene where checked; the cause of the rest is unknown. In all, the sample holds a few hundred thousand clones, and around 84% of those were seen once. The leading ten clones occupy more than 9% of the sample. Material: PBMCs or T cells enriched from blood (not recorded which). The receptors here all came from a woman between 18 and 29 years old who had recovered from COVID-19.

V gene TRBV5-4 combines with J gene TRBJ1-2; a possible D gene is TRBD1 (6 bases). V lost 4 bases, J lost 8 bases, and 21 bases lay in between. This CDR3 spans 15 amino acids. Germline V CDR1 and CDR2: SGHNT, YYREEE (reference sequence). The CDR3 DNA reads TGTGCCAGCAGCACGCCCCGGGATTTCCAGGGGGGCTACACCTTC. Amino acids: CASSTPRDFQGGYTF.

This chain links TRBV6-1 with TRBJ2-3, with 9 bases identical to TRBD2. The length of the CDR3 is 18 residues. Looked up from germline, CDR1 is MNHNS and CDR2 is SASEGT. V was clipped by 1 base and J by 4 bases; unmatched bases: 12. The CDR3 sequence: CASSEEVPSGAFADTQYF. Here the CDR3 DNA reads TGTGCCAGCAGTGAAGAGGTCCCTAGCGGGGCCTTTGCAGATACGCAGTATTTT.

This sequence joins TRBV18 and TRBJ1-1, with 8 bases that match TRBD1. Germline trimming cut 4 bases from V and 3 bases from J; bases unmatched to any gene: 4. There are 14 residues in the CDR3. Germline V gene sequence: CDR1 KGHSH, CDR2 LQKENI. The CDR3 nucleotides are TGTGCCAGCTCACTCGGGACAGGCTACACTGAAGCTTTCTTT. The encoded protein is CASSLGTGYTEAFF.

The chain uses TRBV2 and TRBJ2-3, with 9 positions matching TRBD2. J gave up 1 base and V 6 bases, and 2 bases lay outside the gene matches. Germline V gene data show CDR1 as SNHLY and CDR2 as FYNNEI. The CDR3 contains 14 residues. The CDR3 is CASSSSGGTDTQYF. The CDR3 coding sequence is TGTGCCAGCAGCTCTAGCGGGGGCACAGATACGCAGTATTTT.

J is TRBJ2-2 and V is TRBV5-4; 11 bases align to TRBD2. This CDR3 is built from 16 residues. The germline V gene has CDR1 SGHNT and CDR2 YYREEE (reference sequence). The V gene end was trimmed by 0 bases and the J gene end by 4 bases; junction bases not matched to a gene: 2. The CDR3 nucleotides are TGTGCCAGCAGCTTGGGTGGGACTAGCGGCACCGGGGAGCTGTTTTTT. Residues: CASSLGGTSGTGELFF.

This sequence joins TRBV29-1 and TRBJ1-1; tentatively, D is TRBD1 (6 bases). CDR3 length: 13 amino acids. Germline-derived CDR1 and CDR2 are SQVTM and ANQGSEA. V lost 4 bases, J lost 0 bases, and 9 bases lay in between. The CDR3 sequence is CSVGGDMNTEAFF. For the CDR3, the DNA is TGCAGCGTTGGAGGGGACATGAACACTGAAGCTTTCTTT.

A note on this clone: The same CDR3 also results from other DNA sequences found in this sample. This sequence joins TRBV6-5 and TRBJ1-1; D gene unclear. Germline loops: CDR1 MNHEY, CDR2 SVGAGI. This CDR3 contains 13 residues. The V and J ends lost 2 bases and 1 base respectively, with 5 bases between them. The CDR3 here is CASSYRRNTEAFF. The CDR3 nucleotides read TGTGCCAGCAGTTACCGGAGGAACACTGAAGCTTTCTTT.

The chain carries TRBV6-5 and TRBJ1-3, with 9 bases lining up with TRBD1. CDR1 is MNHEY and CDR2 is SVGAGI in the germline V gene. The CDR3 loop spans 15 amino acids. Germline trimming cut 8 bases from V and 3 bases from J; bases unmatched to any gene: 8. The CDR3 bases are TGTGCCAGCGGCCTACAGGGGGCGCGTGGAAACACCATATATTTT. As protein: CASGLQGARGNTIYF.

The CDR3 DNA sequence: TGTGCCAGCAGCCAAGATCCTAGCGGGGTGGCCTACGAGCAGTACTTC. This codes for CASSQDPSGVAYEQYF. The chain uses TRBV3-1 (or the pseudogene TRBV3-2) and TRBJ2-7; TRBD2 agrees at 9 bases. Looked up from germline, CDR1 is LGHDT and CDR2 is YNNKEL (reference sequence). The junction had 5 bases not matched to a gene; V was cut back by 0 bases and J by 2 bases. The CDR3 contains 16 residues.

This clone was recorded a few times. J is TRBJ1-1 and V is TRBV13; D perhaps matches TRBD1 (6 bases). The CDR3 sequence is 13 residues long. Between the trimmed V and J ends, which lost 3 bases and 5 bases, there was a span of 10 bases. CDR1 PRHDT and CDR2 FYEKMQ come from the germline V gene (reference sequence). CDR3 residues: CASSFQGRTEAFF. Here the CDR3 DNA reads TGTGCCAGCAGCTTTCAGGGGAGAACTGAAGCTTTCTTT.

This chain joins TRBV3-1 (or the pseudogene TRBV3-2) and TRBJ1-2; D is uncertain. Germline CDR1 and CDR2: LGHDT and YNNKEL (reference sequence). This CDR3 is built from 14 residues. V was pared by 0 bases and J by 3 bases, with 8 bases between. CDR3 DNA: TGTGCCAGCAGCCAAGATTGGAGTGACTATGGCTACACCTTC. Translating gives CASSQDWSDYGYTF.

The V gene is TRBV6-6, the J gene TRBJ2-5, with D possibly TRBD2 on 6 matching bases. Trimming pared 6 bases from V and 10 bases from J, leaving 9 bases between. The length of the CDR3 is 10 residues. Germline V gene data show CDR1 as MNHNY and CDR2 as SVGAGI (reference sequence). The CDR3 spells CASRGSGQYF. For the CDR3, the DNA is TGTGCCAGCAGGGGTAGCGGCCAGTACTTC.

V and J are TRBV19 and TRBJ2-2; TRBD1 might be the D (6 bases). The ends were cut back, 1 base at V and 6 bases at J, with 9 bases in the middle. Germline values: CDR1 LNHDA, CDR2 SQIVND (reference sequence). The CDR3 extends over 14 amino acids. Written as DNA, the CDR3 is TGTGCCAGTAGTATAGGTCAGGGGTCCGGGGAGCTGTTTTTT. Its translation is CASSIGQGSGELFF.

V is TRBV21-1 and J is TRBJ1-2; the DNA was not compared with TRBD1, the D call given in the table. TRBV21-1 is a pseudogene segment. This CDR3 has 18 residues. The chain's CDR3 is CASSKVLGQPKANYGYTF. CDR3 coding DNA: TGTGCCAGCAGCAAAGTTCTCGGACAGCCCAAAGCAAACTATGGCTACACCTTC.

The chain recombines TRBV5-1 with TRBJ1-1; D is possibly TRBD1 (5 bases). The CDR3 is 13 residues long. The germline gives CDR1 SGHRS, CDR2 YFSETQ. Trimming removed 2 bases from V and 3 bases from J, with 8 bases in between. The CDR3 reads CASSFDRYTEAFF. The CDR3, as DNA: TGCGCCAGCAGCTTCGACAGATACACTGAAGCTTTCTTT.